Each of the 12 T cell receptor beta chains below was sequenced from the same sample in a study of T cells in localized non-small cell lung cancer. The protocol was immunoSEQ multiplex PCR, while the TCRdb copy is restricted to in-frame clones and leaves out a portion. The table includes fewer than 40,000 clones, around four fifths detected once. The sample here was peripheral blood, taken before any cancer treatment. All receptors derive from a male donor older than 55 with stage II squamous cell lung carcinoma.

This clone appeared once. V gene TRBV21-1 combines with J gene TRBJ2-1; TRBD1, as called in the table, went unchecked against the DNA. TRBV21-1 is classified as a pseudogene. The CDR3 covers 16 residues. The CDR3 DNA sequence: TGTGCCAGCAGCAACGGCAGGGGGAGCTCCTACAATGAGCAGTTCTTC. It encodes CASSNGRGSSYNEQFF.

The rearrangement links TRBV19 to TRBJ1-1; unclear D gene. The CDR3 loop spans 13 amino acids. The germline V gene has CDR1 LNHDA and CDR2 SQIVND (reference sequence). Trimming took 5 bases from V and 1 from J, leaving 8 bases between them. CDR3 nucleotide sequence: TGTGCCAGTAGTTATAGGAGGAACACTGAAGCTTTCTTT. It is translated as CASSYRRNTEAFF.

DNA of the CDR3: TGTGCCACCAGCAGAGATCGATCTAGCGGGAGGGCCGATGATGAGCAGTTCTTC. Protein: CATSRDRSSGRADDEQFF. The rearrangement joins TRBV15 to TRBJ2-1; the match to TRBD2 covers 12 bases. V lost 0 bases, J lost 8 bases, and 11 bases stayed unmatched. Germline V gene lookup returns CDR1 LNHNV and CDR2 YYDKDF (reference sequence). The CDR3 is 18 amino acids.

The chain employs TRBV11-3 and TRBJ2-1; 8 bases align to TRBD2. Germline V lookup: CDR1 SGHNT, CDR2 YENEEA. The CDR3 runs 16 residues. V shed 5 bases, J shed 9 bases, and the junction held 15 bases outside the gene matches. CDR3 sequence (DNA): TGTGCCAGCAGCGAAGCCGGGACTAGAATTTATAGTGAGCAGTTCTTC. It yields the protein CASSEAGTRIYSEQFF.

V gene TRBV11-2 combines with J gene TRBJ2-1; D gene ambiguous. Germline V gene sequence: CDR1 SGHAT, CDR2 FQNNGV. Trimming took 1 base from V and 1 from J, leaving 14 bases between them. The length of the CDR3 is 17 residues. The CDR3 spells CASSLAGRRHSYNEQFF. CDR3 in DNA: TGTGCCAGCAGCTTAGCCGGACGCAGGCATTCCTACAATGAGCAGTTCTTC.

The chain combines TRBV1 with TRBJ1-5. TRBV1 is an annotated pseudogene. This CDR3 has 18 residues. The CDR3 sequence: CTSSPFHSQGDSNQPQHF. The CDR3 DNA is TGCACCAGCAGCCCGTTCCACTCGCAGGGAGATAGCAATCAGCCCCAGCATTTT.

The chain recombines TRBV7-2 with TRBJ2-5; TRBD2 agrees at 7 bases. From germline, CDR1 is SGHTA and CDR2 FQGNSA. V gave up 4 bases and J gave up 6 bases; unmatched junction bases: 8. The CDR3 has 14 residues. This CDR3 is CASSSGRGSKTQYF. The CDR3 region has the DNA TGTGCCAGCAGCTCGGGGCGGGGGTCGAAGACCCAGTACTTC.

J is TRBJ1-3 and V is TRBV19, with D uncertain. This CDR3 region has 14 residues. Per the germline V gene, CDR1 is LNHDA and CDR2 is SQIVND (reference sequence). Trimming removed 9 bases from V and 0 bases from J, with 12 bases in between. The CDR3 protein is CASEGGNSGNTIYF. CDR3 nucleotide sequence: TGTGCCAGCGAAGGAGGGAACTCTGGAAACACCATATATTTT.

The V gene is TRBV11-3, the J gene TRBJ1-1, with D tentatively TRBD1 (5 bases). CDR3 size: 11 residues. V was cut by 6 bases and J by 3 bases, with 5 bases left in between. The germline V gene encodes CDR1 SGHNT and CDR2 YENEEA. The CDR3 is CASRGDTEAFF. CDR3 in DNA: TGTGCCAGCAGGGGGGACACTGAAGCTTTCTTT.

The chain is built from TRBV9 and TRBJ1-2; no firm D call. The CDR3 length is 15 residues. Trimming removed 0 bases at V and 2 bases at J, with 11 bases between. The germline V gene has CDR1 SGDLS and CDR2 YYNGEE. The DNA of the CDR3 is TGTGCCAGCAGCGTAGTCCCAGACGGGAACTATGGCTACACCTTC. Protein product: CASSVVPDGNYGYTF.

The genes are TRBV7-9 and TRBJ2-2, with 11 bases aligning to TRBD1. The CDR3 runs 17 residues. Germline CDR1 SEHNR, CDR2 FQNEAQ (reference sequence). V lost 3 bases and J lost 6; bases outside the gene matches: 9. CDR3 sequence (DNA): TGTGCCAGCAGCTTCTCCCTCGGGACAGGGGGAGCCGGGGAGCTGTTTTTT. It encodes CASSFSLGTGGAGELFF.

A few counts support this clone. V is TRBV7-2 and J is TRBJ2-4, with D possibly matching TRBD1 (5 bases). CDR3 length: 16 amino acids. The V gene lost 4 bases and the J gene lost 6 bases, with 19 bases spanning the gap. Germline CDR1 and CDR2: SGHTA and FQGNSA. For the CDR3, the DNA is TGTGCCAGCAGCTCGTATTTGGGTCAGGGAAGAAACATTCAGTACTTC. Its translation: CASSSYLGQGRNIQYF. The whole variable domain, filled in from reference TRBV7-2 and TRBJ2-4, reads GAGVSQSPSNKVTEKGKDVELRCDPISGHTALYWYRQSLGQGLEFLIYFQGNSAPDKSGLPSDRFSAERTGGSVSTLTIQRTQQEDSAVYLCASSSYLGQGRNIQYFGAGTRLSVL.